This record looks at one TCR beta chain sequence and its context. This clone was counted only a few times. The antigen this receptor binds is unknown. Base qualities are not provided; no much larger clone lies one nucleotide away. Library preparation was by the immunoSEQ multiplex PCR assay. Held by TCRdb, this immuneACCESS table contains in-frame sequences only and omits some clones. Under half of the omission traces to an unresolved V gene where checked; the cause of the rest is unknown. The sample records 100,000 to 120,000 clones, roughly 90% of which are singletons. The ten top clones hold around 3.5% of the sample. The trim is 8 bases for V and 6 bases for J, with a gap of 22 bases between the germline ends. From the cysteine up to the phenylalanine, the CDR3 has a length of 15 residues. The sequence is cut down to CDR3 DNA, 45 bases in frame from base 1. The germline V gene (reference sequence) supplies CDR1 SEHNR and CDR2 FQNEAQ.

This sample is part of a study of control samples from healthy donors and cancer patients (dated by TCRdb to about 2020). The sample was PBMCs. This chain is built from TRBV7-9 and TRBJ1-2; the D gene is perhaps TRBD1, on 5 matching bases. This receptor was identified in a woman aged 55-70 years with lung cancer. The CDR3 region: CASQIGAPLRDGYTF. The DNA sequence is TGTGCCAGCCAGATCGGGGCCCCGTTGAGGGATGGCTACACCTTC.